This TCR beta chain was retrieved from a study of T cell changes during pregnancy in multiple sclerosis. V was trimmed by 6 bases and J by 0 bases, leaving 17 bases between them. The CDR3 runs to 16 residues. CDR1 LNHDA and CDR2 SQIVND come from the germline V gene (reference sequence). Produced via immunoSEQ multiplex PCR; TCRdb's table is partial and in-frame only. Of about 20,000 clones listed, roughly nine tenths are singletons. V and J are TRBV19 and TRBJ1-1, with D unclear. Sequencing was performed on CD8+ T cells from peripheral blood mononuclear cells, taken after pregnancy. The source of this sequence is a female donor in good health, enrolled as a control in a pregnancy study. The CDR3 DNA is TGTGCCAGTAGACCAGTATGGGCAGAAATGAACACTGAAGCTTTCTTT. Translation: CASRPVWAEMNTEAFF.